The 30 T cell receptor beta chains given below trace back to one sample, sequenced in a study of OX40 agonist ivuxolimab in advanced cancers. TCRdb's table, derived via immunoSEQ multiplex PCR, lists solely in-frame clones and lacks some. Altogether about 76,000 clones are present, approximately 85% being singletons, with the ten largest covering roughly 3.1%. The sequencing used CD4+ or CD8+ T cells sorted from blood, collected in a trial of the OX40 agonist ivuxolimab. These receptors originate from an adult with an advanced solid tumor such as melanoma, head and neck, liver or kidney cancer.

The V call is TRBV27, the J call TRBJ1-2, with D perhaps TRBD1 (6 bases). From germline, CDR1 is MNHEY and CDR2 SMNVEV (reference sequence). The CDR3 runs to 15 residues. The germline V and J ends were trimmed by 0 bases and 7 bases, with 15 bases remaining between them. The CDR3 bases are TGTGCCAGCAGTTTATCATGGCGGGGGGCGTTTGGCTACACCTTC. Protein product: CASSLSWRGAFGYTF.

J is TRBJ2-1 and V is TRBV9; 9 bases are shared with TRBD2. Trimming cost V 3 bases and J 7 bases; bases outside gene matches: 17. Germline V gives CDR1 SGDLS, CDR2 YYNGEE. This CDR3 is 18 amino acids long. This chain's CDR3 is CASSAAPAGGSFGNEQFF. Written as DNA, the CDR3 is TGTGCCAGCAGCGCCGCCCCAGCGGGAGGATCATTTGGGAATGAGCAGTTCTTC.

This clone has only one observation. The chain recombines TRBV30 with TRBJ1-2; D not resolved. Germline V gene data show CDR1 as GTSNPN and CDR2 as SVGIG (reference sequence). The CDR3 contains 12 residues. V lost 4 bases and J lost 1, with 7 bases in between. The CDR3 is CAWIAGNYGYTF. The CDR3 DNA follows: TGTGCCTGGATCGCCGGTAACTATGGCTACACCTTC.

The chain recombines TRBV10-3 with TRBJ2-3, with 9 positions matching TRBD2. The CDR3 extends over 16 amino acids. Germline loops: CDR1 ENHRY, CDR2 SYGVKD. V shed 6 bases and J 1 base; nucleotides not matched to a gene: 8. In nucleotides, the CDR3 is TGTGCCATCAGGCCGGGACTAGCTGGTGGCACAGATACGCAGTATTTT. Protein: CAIRPGLAGGTDTQYF.

The chain uses TRBV7-3 and TRBJ2-1, with 10 bases aligning to TRBD2. The junction had 4 bases not matched to a gene; V was cut back by 3 bases and J by 8 bases. The length of the CDR3 is 14 residues. Germline V lookup: CDR1 SGHTA, CDR2 FQGTGA. In nucleotides, the CDR3 is TGTGCCAGCAGCTTTAGCGGGGGGACAGATGAGCAGTTCTTC. It yields the protein CASSFSGGTDEQFF.

The rearrangement links TRBV7-2 to TRBJ1-1, with D uncertain. The CDR3 runs to 12 residues. V lost 1 base and J lost 13, with 13 bases in between. Looked up from germline, CDR1 is SGHTA and CDR2 is FQGNSA. In DNA form, the CDR3 reads TGTGCCAGCAGCTTAGTTGGGGAGAAAAATTTCTTT. This translates into CASSLVGEKNFF.

The V call is TRBV5-1, the J call TRBJ1-2; 9 positions match TRBD1. The J segment lost 4 bases and the V segment lost 2 bases, leaving 3 bases of the junction unmatched. Per the germline V gene, CDR1 is SGHRS and CDR2 is YFSETQ. This CDR3 comprises 14 residues. CDR3 nucleotides: TGCGCCAGCAGCTTAGGACAGGGGCCCTATGGCTACACCTTC. Translation gives CASSLGQGPYGYTF.

V is TRBV10-3 and J is TRBJ2-5; D is unresolved. The ends were cut back, 6 bases at V and 5 bases at J, with 10 bases in the middle. Germline V gene data show CDR1 as ENHRY and CDR2 as SYGVKD. This CDR3 spans 12 amino acids. CDR3 coding DNA: TGTGCCATCAGAGCCACGGCGGAGACCCAGTACTTC. Residues: CAIRATAETQYF.

V is TRBV10-2 and J is TRBJ2-5, with 7 bases that match TRBD2. The germline V gene has CDR1 WSHSY and CDR2 SAAADI. J was trimmed by 3 bases and V by 5 bases; bases with no gene match: 9. The CDR3 totals 15 residues. CDR3 DNA sequence: TGCGCCAGCAGTAATCGGGGGGTGGAAAAAGAGACCCAGTACTTC. Translating it yields CASSNRGVEKETQYF.

There are a few counts of this clone. The V and J genes are TRBV9 and TRBJ1-4; D may be TRBD1 (6 bases). In germline, CDR1 is SGDLS, CDR2 YYNGEE. This CDR3 is 15 amino acids long. Trimming cost V 3 bases and J 6 bases, with 15 bases left between them. The CDR3 here is CASSARQAADEKLFF. CDR3 sequence (DNA): TGTGCCAGCAGCGCCCGACAGGCTGCTGATGAAAAACTGTTTTTT.

The V call is TRBV9, the J call TRBJ2-5, with a possible D match to TRBD2 (6 bases). The CDR3 sequence is 16 residues long. V lost 2 bases and J 11 bases, leaving 25 bases between the germline ends. Looked up from germline, CDR1 is SGDLS and CDR2 is YYNGEE. Written as DNA, the CDR3 is TGTGCCAGCAGCGTGGCCCCCTCAGACTCCTCGGGGGAGCAGTACTTC. This encodes CASSVAPSDSSGEQYF.

Only one count was recorded for this clone. The rearrangement joins TRBV5-1 to TRBJ2-2; no firm D call. The germline gives CDR1 SGHRS, CDR2 YFSETQ. The CDR3 sequence is 12 residues long. V lost 0 bases and J lost 7, with 4 bases in between. CDR3 coding DNA: TGCGCCAGCAGCTTGGAGGTCGGGGAGCTGTTTTTT. Its translation is CASSLEVGELFF.

This clone was seen only once. This chain uses TRBV7-2 with TRBJ1-5; D is uncertain. Germline lookup yields CDR1 SGHTA and CDR2 FQGNSA. The V end lost 4 bases, the J end lost 5 bases, and 9 bases lay between the germline ends. CDR3 length equals 13 residues. In DNA, the CDR3 is TGTGCCAGCAGCTCCCGACCCTATCAGCCCCAGCATTTT. Protein product: CASSSRPYQPQHF.

This chain joins TRBV27 and TRBJ2-2; D may be TRBD2 (5 bases). The CDR3 sequence is 15 residues long. Trimming cost V 7 bases and J 4 bases, with 16 bases left between them. The germline V gene encodes CDR1 MNHEY and CDR2 SMNVEV (reference sequence). CDR3 sequence (DNA): TGTGCCAGCACCCAATTGGAGGTTGGCACCGGGGAGCTGTTTTTT. Amino acids: CASTQLEVGTGELFF.

CDR3 loop: CARTDTWPDGIGYTF. The CDR3 nucleotides are TGTGCCCGCACGGATACATGGCCAGATGGGATAGGCTACACCTTC. The V and J genes are TRBV21-1 and TRBJ1-2. TRBV21-1 constitutes a pseudogene. The CDR3 covers 15 residues.

In this sample, this clone turned up once. CDR3 nucleotide sequence: TGTGCCAGCAGCGCGCAAGAGACCCAGTACTTC. Protein sequence: CASSAQETQYF. The chain combines TRBV11-3 with TRBJ2-5; D remains ambiguous. CDR3 length equals 11 residues. Germline lookup yields CDR1 SGHNT and CDR2 YENEEA. V dropped 5 bases and J dropped 2 bases, with 3 bases sitting between them.

The chain has TRBV30 and TRBJ1-2, with D hard to call. CDR1 is GTSNPN, CDR2 SVGIG, per germline (reference sequence). The CDR3 consists of 15 residues. V was pared by 0 bases and J by 3 bases, with 14 bases between. CDR3 sequence: CAWSVPNRPYYGYTF. CDR3 DNA: TGTGCCTGGAGTGTACCCAACAGACCCTACTATGGCTACACCTTC.

This chain joins TRBV19 and TRBJ1-1, with D possibly matching TRBD1 (5 bases). Germline values: CDR1 LNHDA, CDR2 SQIVND (reference sequence). Trimming stripped 8 bases from V and 6 bases from J, with 16 bases between. CDR3 size: 13 residues. This chain's CDR3 is CASEPSGIAEAFF. The DNA for the CDR3 is TGTGCCAGTGAGCCTTCAGGGATAGCTGAAGCTTTCTTT.

The chain couples TRBV4-3 to TRBJ2-5; D may be TRBD2 (6 bases). The V and J ends lost 6 bases and 5 bases respectively, with 19 bases between them. The CDR3 extends over 15 amino acids. Per the germline V gene, CDR1 is LGHNA and CDR2 is YSLEER. This CDR3 reads CASSPGTPKRETQYF. CDR3 coding DNA: TGCGCCAGCAGTCCCGGGACTCCCAAGAGGGAGACCCAGTACTTC.

The V and J genes are TRBV19 and TRBJ2-1; a weak D match, TRBD2 (6 bases). Trimming took off 9 bases at V and 0 bases at J, with 15 bases between the two ends. Germline values: CDR1 LNHDA, CDR2 SQIVND (reference sequence). The CDR3 is 15 residues long. The CDR3 here is CASRSGPSSYNEQFF. For the CDR3, the DNA is TGTGCCAGCCGTAGCGGCCCTAGCTCCTACAATGAGCAGTTCTTC.

The chain has TRBV4-3 and TRBJ1-5, with D possibly matching TRBD1 (5 bases). The CDR3 extends over 18 amino acids. V was clipped by 4 bases and J by 0 bases, with 19 bases between them. The germline V gene encodes CDR1 LGHNA and CDR2 YSLEER. The CDR3 is CASSPAPGGFNSNQPQHF. CDR3 bases: TGCGCCAGCAGCCCCGCTCCGGGGGGGTTCAATAGCAATCAGCCCCAGCATTTT.

The chain employs TRBV6-5 and TRBJ1-3, with TRBD1 matching 7 bases. The germline CDR1 and CDR2 sequences are MNHEY and SVGAGI. The CDR3 length is 16 residues. V trimming: 4 bases; J trimming: 4 bases; junction bases outside the gene matches: 10. CDR3 sequence reads: CASSWKTGRVGNTIYF. In DNA form, the CDR3 reads TGTGCCAGCAGTTGGAAGACAGGGAGGGTGGGAAACACCATATATTTT.

With respect to this clone: This specimen includes other DNA sequences encoding the same CDR3. V is TRBV6-5 and J is TRBJ1-1, with D perhaps matching TRBD1 (6 bases). Germline V lookup: CDR1 MNHEY, CDR2 SVGAGI. V was clipped by 0 bases and J by 5 bases, with 7 bases between them. The CDR3 contains 13 residues. The CDR3 coding sequence is TGTGCCAGCAGTTACTCGACAGGTACTGAAGCTTTCTTT. Translation gives CASSYSTGTEAFF.

This clone was observed a handful of times. This chain joins TRBV30 and TRBJ1-1; D remains unclear. This CDR3 contains 10 residues. V was pared by 2 bases and J by 5 bases, with 3 bases between. The germline CDR1 and CDR2 sequences are GTSNPN and SVGIG (reference sequence). CDR3 nucleotides: TGTGCCTGGAGTAGAACTGAAGCTTTCTTT. As protein: CAWSRTEAFF.

The chain links TRBV5-6 to TRBJ2-5; 11 bases are shared with TRBD2. The CDR3 totals 17 residues. V lost 2 bases, J lost 1 base, and 7 bases stayed unmatched. Germline V gene lookup returns CDR1 SGHDT and CDR2 YYEEEE. The CDR3, as DNA: TGTGCCAGCAGCTTCTTTCGACTAGCGGGGAGCCAAGAGACCCAGTACTTC. This codes for CASSFFRLAGSQETQYF.

V usage is TRBV28 and J usage is TRBJ1-5, with 7 bases identical to TRBD1. Germline V gene sequence: CDR1 MDHEN, CDR2 SYDVKM. The V and J ends lost 8 bases and 2 bases, in that order; junction bases with no gene match: 9. This CDR3 has 15 residues. In nucleotides, the CDR3 is TGTGCCAGCGACTTTAACAGGGGCGGCAATCAGCCCCAGCATTTT. It encodes CASDFNRGGNQPQHF. The variable domain in full, completed from reference TRBV28 and TRBJ1-5, reads DVKVTQSSRYLVKRTGEKVFLECVQDMDHENMFWYRQDPGLGLRLIYFSYDVKMKEKGDIPEGYSVSREKKERFSLILESASTNQTSMYLCASDFNRGGNQPQHFGDGTRLSIL.

The chain carries TRBV30 and TRBJ2-5, with 8 bases aligning to TRBD1. Germline V CDR1 and CDR2: GTSNPN, SVGIG (reference sequence). The V and J ends lost 5 bases and 1 base, in that order; junction bases with no gene match: 0. This CDR3 spans 12 amino acids. The CDR3 DNA reads TGTGCCTGGGGGACAGGCCAAGAGACCCAGTACTTC. Translation gives CAWGTGQETQYF.

The chain employs TRBV5-5 and TRBJ2-7; no clear D gene. CDR3 length: 15 amino acids. V dropped 0 bases and J dropped 0 bases, with 10 bases sitting between them. Germline V CDR1 and CDR2: SGHKS, YYEKEE (reference sequence). The CDR3 loop is CASSLASGSSYEQYF. CDR3 DNA: TGTGCCAGCAGCTTGGCGAGTGGCAGCTCCTACGAGCAGTACTTC.

The rearrangement uses TRBV5-1 and TRBJ2-3; 8 nucleotides line up with TRBD2. The junction had 0 bases not matched to a gene; V was cut back by 0 bases and J by 0 bases. Germline CDR1 reads SGHRS; CDR2 reads YFSETQ. This CDR3 is built from 15 residues. This CDR3 is CASSLGGGSTDTQYF. The DNA for the CDR3 is TGCGCCAGCAGCTTGGGCGGGGGGAGCACAGATACGCAGTATTTT.

This clone was observed a single time. The V call is TRBV7-2, the J call TRBJ2-5, with 10 bases identical to TRBD1. Germline V gives CDR1 SGHTA, CDR2 FQGNSA. This CDR3 region has 15 residues. The V gene end was trimmed by 5 bases and the J gene end by 5 bases; junction bases not matched to a gene: 8. The DNA for the CDR3 is TGTGCCAGCAGCCCCGGGACAGGGGTTAGGGAGACCCAGTACTTC. Amino acids: CASSPGTGVRETQYF.